This T cell receptor (beta chain) was captured in a study of blood T cell repertoires in COVID-19. For the study at large: COVID-19 samples collected from the United States, Italy and Spain covered acute and convalescent phases.

Methods used by the authors: Estimation of nucleated cell counts was performed using reference gene primer amplification. Clones were sequenced by immunoSEQ multiplex PCR, and TCRdb holds only the in-frame ones, with some missing. For V, J and clone size, that table is used; D and trimming come from the DNA. The sample shows some 100,000 clones, over 80% of them seen only once. Sequencing was performed on peripheral blood. This sequence originates from a human donor in a cohort sampled during active COVID-19.

The CDR3 DNA reads TGTGCCAGCTTCCCCGACAGGGGGGCCACTGAAGCTTTCTTT. Translating gives CASFPDRGATEAFF. This rearrangement joins TRBV2 to TRBJ1-1; 9 nucleotides line up with TRBD1. Per germline, CDR1 SNHLY and CDR2 FYNNEI. The CDR3 loop spans 14 amino acids. Losses at the gene ends were 8 bases for V and 4 bases for J; bases not matched to a gene: 8.